This record covers a single T cell receptor beta chain. The antigen is undetermined. This CDR3 region has 21 residues. This entry is derived from a study of OX40 agonist ivuxolimab in advanced cancers. Study results and caveats: Patients with a partial response at 0.1-3.0 mg/kg had among the lowest clonal expansion. Clones of CD4+ and CD8+ blood T cells grew by week 6 at doses of 0.1 to 3.0 mg/kg.

The assay was immunoSEQ multiplex PCR, and TCRdb's table has in-frame clones only and misses some. The repertoire holds 70,000 to 90,000 clones, with 70% to 90% as singletons. Patients were excluded for autoimmune disease history or systemic immunosuppression. V and J are TRBV1 and TRBJ2-4; the D call in the table, TRBD2, was not verified against the DNA. TRBV1 is a pseudogene segment. This TCR derives from an adult with an advanced solid tumor such as melanoma, head and neck, liver or kidney cancer. Sequenced material: CD4+ or CD8+ T cells sorted from blood, taken in a trial of the OX40 agonist ivuxolimab. CDR3 sequence: CTSSHHFGTSGTPLAKNIQYF. In DNA form, the CDR3 reads TGCACCAGCAGCCACCATTTCGGGACAAGCGGGACCCCCCTGGCCAAAAACATTCAGTACTTC.